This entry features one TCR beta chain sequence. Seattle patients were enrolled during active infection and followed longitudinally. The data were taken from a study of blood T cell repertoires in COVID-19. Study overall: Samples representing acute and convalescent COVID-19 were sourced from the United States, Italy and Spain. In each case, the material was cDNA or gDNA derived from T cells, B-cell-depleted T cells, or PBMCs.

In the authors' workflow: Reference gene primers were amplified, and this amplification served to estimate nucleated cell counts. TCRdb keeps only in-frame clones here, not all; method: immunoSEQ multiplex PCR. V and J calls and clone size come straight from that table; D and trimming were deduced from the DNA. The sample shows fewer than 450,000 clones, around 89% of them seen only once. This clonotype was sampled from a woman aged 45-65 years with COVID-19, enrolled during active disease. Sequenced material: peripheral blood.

DNA of the CDR3: TGCGCCAGCAGCTCCCGCAGGGGGGAATCCACTGAAGCTTTCTTT. It translates to CASSSRRGESTEAFF. This chain connects TRBV5-1 to TRBJ1-1; 7 nucleotides match TRBD1. The CDR3 runs 15 residues. The germline V gene encodes CDR1 SGHRS and CDR2 YFSETQ. V lost 3 bases and J lost 4; bases outside the gene matches: 9.